These 20 T cell receptor beta chains share one sample of origin, sequenced in a study of blood T cell repertoires in COVID-19. Produced via immunoSEQ multiplex PCR; TCRdb's table is partial and in-frame only. The table has tens of thousands of clones, roughly 84% seen once. The sequencing sample was made of peripheral blood. The receptors here all came from a man in his sixties with active COVID-19.

V usage is TRBV13 and J usage is TRBJ2-7, with a weak D call TRBD2 (5 bases). Germline lookup yields CDR1 PRHDT and CDR2 FYEKMQ (reference sequence). Trimming cost V 4 bases and J 7 bases, with 17 bases left between them. The CDR3 consists of 14 residues. The CDR3 region has the DNA TGTGCCAGCAGCTGGAGCGTCGACTCGGGGGAGCAGTACTTC. Protein sequence: CASSWSVDSGEQYF.

This clone was detected only a few times. The V and J genes are TRBV7-3 and TRBJ1-1; D remains ambiguous. Germline CDR1 reads SGHTA; CDR2 reads FQGTGA. Deletions cut 2 bases from V and 4 bases from J, with 11 bases between. This CDR3 is 14 amino acids long. The CDR3 spells CASSLAVGGTEAFF. The CDR3 nucleotides are TGTGCCAGCAGCTTAGCGGTCGGTGGCACTGAAGCTTTCTTT.

V gene TRBV5-4 combines with J gene TRBJ1-1, with D tentatively TRBD1 (6 bases). Germline V gives CDR1 SGHNT, CDR2 YYREEE (reference sequence). Trimming cost V 0 bases and J 0 bases, with 9 bases left between them. The CDR3 runs 15 residues. As DNA, the CDR3 is TGTGCCAGCAGCTTGGCAGGGGCCATGAACACTGAAGCTTTCTTT. Translated, it gives CASSLAGAMNTEAFF.

This clone was detected only a few times. V usage is TRBV7-9 and J usage is TRBJ2-7; D unclear. Germline-derived CDR1 and CDR2 are SEHNR and FQNEAQ (reference sequence). The CDR3 totals 11 residues. V dropped 4 bases and J dropped 4 bases, with 5 bases sitting between them. CDR3 bases: TGTGCCAGCAGCTCCCATTACGAGCAGTACTTC. Encoded protein: CASSSHYEQYF.

The genes are TRBV18 and TRBJ1-1; D is undetermined. The CDR3 consists of 12 residues. Trimming pared 3 bases from V and 6 bases from J, leaving 8 bases between. Germline-derived CDR1 and CDR2 are KGHSH and LQKENI. For the CDR3, the DNA is TGTGCCAGCTCACCTGCGGTACCTGAAGCTTTCTTT. Its translation is CASSPAVPEAFF.

This clone was observed a single time. V usage is TRBV19 and J usage is TRBJ1-1; D gene unclear. Germline V gene data show CDR1 as LNHDA and CDR2 as SQIVND (reference sequence). This CDR3 contains 12 residues. V gave up 5 bases and J gave up 1 base, with 5 bases separating them. CDR3 in amino acids: CASSAGNTEAFF. For the CDR3, the DNA is TGTGCCAGTAGTGCCGGGAACACTGAAGCTTTCTTT. Filled out from reference TRBV19 and TRBJ1-1, the complete variable domain reads DGGITQSPKYLFRKEGQNVTLSCEQNLNHDAMYWYRQDPGQGLRLIYYSQIVNDFQKGDIAEGYSVSREKKESFPLTVTSAQKNPTAFYLCASSAGNTEAFFGQGTRLTVV.

The rearrangement uses TRBV29-1 and TRBJ2-7; weak D call: TRBD1 (5 bases). Germline-derived CDR1 and CDR2 are SQVTM and ANQGSEA. There are 15 residues in the CDR3. V was shortened by 3 bases and J by 0 bases, with 15 bases between the two germline ends. The CDR3 sequence: CSVEGGRASSYEQYF. CDR3 sequence (DNA): TGCAGCGTTGAGGGTGGCAGGGCTAGCTCCTACGAGCAGTACTTC.

The chain combines TRBV27 with TRBJ2-1; 8 bases line up with TRBD2. The CDR3 runs to 15 residues. The J segment lost 2 bases and the V segment lost 6 bases, leaving 6 bases of the junction unmatched. Germline V gene lookup returns CDR1 MNHEY and CDR2 SMNVEV (reference sequence). In nucleotides, the CDR3 is TGTGCCAGCAGCCATACTAGCGGTACCTACAATGAGCAGTTCTTC. Translated: CASSHTSGTYNEQFF.

This clone was seen a few times. This rearrangement joins TRBV5-4 to TRBJ2-7, with D perhaps TRBD2 (5 bases). Germline lookup yields CDR1 SGHNT and CDR2 YYREEE (reference sequence). The CDR3 totals 14 residues. The germline V and J ends were trimmed by 2 bases and 4 bases, with 13 bases remaining between them. CDR3 sequence reads: CASSFESGGYEQYF. The CDR3 nucleotides are TGTGCCAGCAGCTTTGAAAGCGGAGGTTACGAGCAGTACTTC.

The V gene is TRBV9, the J gene TRBJ2-7; TRBD2 aligns across 9 bases. Trimming took 0 bases from V and 2 from J; bases not matched to a gene: 3. The CDR3 length is 15 residues. The V gene's germline CDR1 is SGDLS and CDR2 YYNGEE. CDR3 region: CASSVGRTSAYEQYF. The CDR3 DNA reads as TGTGCCAGCAGCGTAGGAAGGACTAGCGCCTACGAGCAGTACTTC.

The chain has TRBV5-1 and TRBJ1-1; 7 bases are shared with TRBD1. The ends lost 4 bases at V and 7 bases at J; junction bases unmatched: 7. Germline CDR1 is SGHRS and CDR2 is YFSETQ. This CDR3 contains 13 residues. The CDR3 DNA sequence: TGCGCCAGCAGCCCCTCAGGGGGTGGTGAAGCTTTCTTT. Translated, it gives CASSPSGGGEAFF. Full variable domain (outside the CDR3, taken from reference TRBV5-1 and TRBJ1-1): KAGVTQTPRYLIKTRGQQVTLSCSPISGHRSVSWYQQTPGQGLQFLFEYFSETQRNKGNFPGRFSGRQFSNSRSEMNVSTLELGDSALYLCASSPSGGGEAFFGQGTRLTVV.

V is TRBV6-2 or TRBV6-3 and J is TRBJ1-4; D is ambiguous. Germline CDR1 and CDR2: MNHEY and SVGEGT. This CDR3 has 15 residues. Trimming took off 5 bases at V and 2 bases at J, with 12 bases between the two ends. The CDR3, as DNA: TGTGCCAGCAGTATTGTCAGGAAGACTAATGAAAAACTGTTTTTT. Translation: CASSIVRKTNEKLFF.

The chain links TRBV18 to TRBJ2-1, with a weak D call TRBD2 (5 bases). CDR1 and CDR2 from the germline V gene are KGHSH and LQKENI. This CDR3 has 15 amino acids. The V and J ends lost 2 bases and 4 bases respectively, with 12 bases between them. The CDR3 sequence: CASSPNAGRYNEQFF. In nucleotides, the CDR3 is TGTGCCAGCTCACCAAACGCGGGCAGGTACAATGAGCAGTTCTTC.

This chain uses TRBV6-5 with TRBJ1-2, with 7 bases identical to TRBD1. The trim removed 6 bases at V and 4 bases at J, leaving 5 bases unmatched. The CDR3 contains 13 residues. Per the germline V gene, CDR1 is MNHEY and CDR2 is SVGAGI. CDR3 protein: CASSKDRAYGYTF. CDR3 nucleotides: TGTGCCAGCAGCAAAGACAGGGCCTATGGCTACACCTTC.

The V call is TRBV11-2, the J call TRBJ2-6; D ambiguous. Germline-derived CDR1 and CDR2 are SGHAT and FQNNGV. CDR3 length equals 17 residues. Trimming cost V 5 bases and J 3 bases, with 17 bases left between them. Here the CDR3 reads CASSPRISSLGANVLTF. For the CDR3, the DNA is TGTGCCAGCAGCCCCAGGATCAGCTCCCTTGGGGCCAACGTCCTGACTTTC.

This chain uses TRBV6-5 with TRBJ2-3; D gene ambiguous. The V end lost 0 bases, the J end lost 0 bases, and 7 bases lay between the germline ends. CDR1 MNHEY and CDR2 SVGAGI come from the germline V gene. This CDR3 has 15 amino acids. CDR3 loop: CASSYSAVSTDTQYF. CDR3 sequence (DNA): TGTGCCAGCAGTTACTCGGCTGTCAGCACAGATACGCAGTATTTT.

The chain links TRBV10-3 to TRBJ1-5; D may be TRBD1 (6 bases). This CDR3 region has 16 residues. Germline CDR1 ENHRY, CDR2 SYGVKD. V dropped 10 bases and J dropped 1 base, with 20 bases sitting between them. The CDR3 protein is CATKGDPRESNQPQHF. The CDR3 DNA is TGTGCCACCAAGGGGGATCCTCGGGAAAGCAATCAGCCCCAGCATTTT.

V is TRBV28 and J is TRBJ1-5; D might be TRBD1 (5 bases). CDR3 length: 12 residues. The V end lost 4 bases, the J end lost 7 bases, and 8 bases lay between the germline ends. Per the germline V gene, CDR1 is MDHEN and CDR2 is SYDVKM. The DNA for the CDR3 is TGTGCCAGCAGTTCCCGGGGGCAGCCCCAGCATTTT. It codes for CASSSRGQPQHF.

V and J are TRBV3-1 (or the pseudogene TRBV3-2) and TRBJ2-1; D remains unclear. This CDR3 contains 12 residues. V lost 1 base, J lost 6 bases, and 4 bases lay in between. Germline CDR1 and CDR2: LGHDT and YNNKEL (reference sequence). CDR3 sequence (DNA): TGTGCCAGCAGCCAAGCCTCCAATGAGCAGTTCTTC. Translation: CASSQASNEQFF.

This rearrangement joins TRBV7-2 to TRBJ2-2; 10 bases agree with TRBD1. The V gene's germline CDR1 is SGHTA and CDR2 FQGNSA. The J segment lost 13 bases and the V segment lost 1 base, leaving 6 bases of the junction unmatched. The length of the CDR3 is 14 residues. The CDR3 is CASSLGGDRGGLFF. In DNA, the CDR3 is TGTGCCAGCAGCTTAGGAGGGGACAGGGGCGGGCTGTTTTTT.